Below are 13 T cell receptor beta chains sequenced from a single sample in a study of a mutant IDH1 vaccine in newly diagnosed glioma. Time point indicated: week 35, safety follow-up. The investigators gave 300 ug of mutant IDH1 20-mer peptide in each vaccine dose, together with topical imiquimod. Only in-frame clones appear in the TCRdb table, and some are missing; sequencing was by immunoSEQ multiplex PCR. Seen here are 60,000 to 65,000 clones, roughly 80% observed once, and the top ten hold around 5%. Their antigens are not known. Sequencing used PBMCs, obtained from a glioma patient whose treatment included an IDH1 peptide vaccine. The source is a man aged 40-55 years with glioma.

Note on this clone: The identical CDR3 is also encoded by other nucleotide sequences in the sample. This rearrangement joins TRBV19 to TRBJ1-2, with D tentatively TRBD1 (5 bases). V gave up 0 bases and J gave up 7 bases, with 6 bases separating them. The CDR3 consists of 12 residues. Germline assignment: CDR1 LNHDA and CDR2 SQIVND (reference sequence). The chain's CDR3 is CASSIDGGGYTF. CDR3 nucleotide sequence: TGTGCCAGTAGTATAGATGGGGGTGGCTACACCTTC.

The chain uses TRBV11-2 and TRBJ2-7; 8 bases line up with TRBD1. The germline V gene has CDR1 SGHAT and CDR2 FQNNGV. V shed 6 bases, J shed 2 bases, and the junction held 12 bases outside the gene matches. This CDR3 is 16 amino acids long. The CDR3 is CASSPIRGTGTYEQYF. In DNA, the CDR3 is TGTGCCAGCAGTCCCATTAGGGGGACAGGAACCTACGAGCAGTACTTC.

The rearrangement links TRBV10-3 to TRBJ1-1, with a possible D match to TRBD1 (5 bases). With 2 bases removed from V and 11 bases from J, the gap between germline ends came to 21 bases. There are 15 residues in the CDR3. CDR1 ENHRY and CDR2 SYGVKD come from the germline V gene. The CDR3 bases are TGTGCCATCAGTGAGGCGGGGCAGTGGGTGATGAGGGCTTTCTTT. It yields the protein CAISEAGQWVMRAFF.

The gene calls are TRBV6-4 and TRBJ2-1, with 14 positions matching TRBD2. The CDR3 spans 15 residues. In germline, CDR1 is MRHNA, CDR2 SNTAGT. V trimming: 3 bases; J trimming: 7 bases; junction bases outside the gene matches: 2. CDR3 nucleotide sequence: TGTGCCAGCAGTGAAGGGACTAGCGGGGGTAATGAGCAGTTCTTC. The encoded protein is CASSEGTSGGNEQFF.

V is TRBV11-1 and J is TRBJ2-1, with D maybe TRBD1 (5 bases). The CDR3 loop spans 14 amino acids. Trimming shortened V by 5 bases and J by 8 bases, and 16 bases separated the two germline ends. CDR1 is SGHAT, CDR2 FQDESV, per germline (reference sequence). Here the CDR3 DNA reads TGTGCCAGCAGCCTCCAGTCCAGGGTCTATGAGCAGTTCTTC. Amino acids: CASSLQSRVYEQFF.

In this sample, this clone turned up once. V usage is TRBV7-2 and J usage is TRBJ1-1; D is unclear. V lost 1 base and J 4 bases, leaving 7 bases between the germline ends. CDR3 length: 13 residues. CDR1 is SGHTA and CDR2 is FQGNSA in the germline V gene. CDR3: CASSLEGATEAFF. The DNA for the CDR3 is TGTGCCAGCAGCTTAGAGGGTGCCACTGAAGCTTTCTTT.

The J gene is TRBJ1-3, the V gene TRBV7-9, with D unclear. Germline values: CDR1 SEHNR, CDR2 FQNEAQ (reference sequence). V dropped 4 bases and J dropped 0 bases, with 4 bases sitting between them. This CDR3 spans 13 amino acids. The CDR3 region is CASSSPSGNTIYF. The CDR3 DNA sequence: TGTGCCAGCAGCTCACCCTCTGGAAACACCATATATTTT.

The chain employs TRBV4-2 and TRBJ2-7, with unresolved D. Between the trimmed V and J ends, which lost 3 bases and 2 bases, there was a span of 17 bases. Germline-derived CDR1 and CDR2 are LGHNA and YNFKEQ. There are 16 residues in the CDR3. For the CDR3, the DNA is TGTGCCAGCAGCCAGGCCGTCGCGGAGTTCACCTACGAGCAGTACTTC. This encodes CASSQAVAEFTYEQYF.

V and J are TRBV10-3 and TRBJ2-5; possibly TRBD1 or TRBD2 for D (5 bases each). Per the germline V gene, CDR1 is ENHRY and CDR2 is SYGVKD. V lost 4 bases, J lost 11 bases, and 17 bases lay in between. This CDR3 region has 13 residues. This chain's CDR3 is CAISGQGVGEQYF. The CDR3 DNA is TGTGCCATCAGTGGGCAGGGTGTAGGGGAGCAGTACTTC.

The rearrangement links TRBV5-8 to TRBJ2-5; possibly TRBD1 or TRBD2 for D (5 bases each). The CDR3 extends over 15 amino acids. V lost 4 bases to trimming and J lost 3 bases, with 16 bases between them. Per the germline V gene, CDR1 is SGHTS and CDR2 is YDEGEE. CDR3: CASSRGFLGEETQYF. CDR3 sequence (DNA): TGTGCCAGCAGCCGCGGGTTTCTGGGGGAAGAGACCCAGTACTTC.

The chain carries TRBV25-1 and TRBJ2-5; possibly TRBD2 for D (5 bases). TRBJ2-7 matches the DNA end more closely, so the J call is doubtful. Germline values: CDR1 MGHDK, CDR2 SYGVNS. The CDR3 extends over 14 amino acids. In DNA form, the CDR3 reads TGTGCCAGCAGTATGCGGGTCTCCTCCTACGAGCAGTACTTC. It encodes CASSMRVSSYEQYF.

This rearrangement joins TRBV30 to TRBJ2-7; D not resolved. The CDR3 has 12 amino acids. Trimming pared 2 bases from V and 0 bases from J, leaving 5 bases between. Germline CDR1 GTSNPN, CDR2 SVGIG (reference sequence). Written as DNA, the CDR3 is TGTGCCTGGAGTCCTAACTCCTACGAGCAGTACTTC. Encoded protein: CAWSPNSYEQYF.

This chain connects TRBV4-3 to TRBJ2-2, with a possible D match to TRBD2 (6 bases). Trimming left V 4 bases short and J 0 bases short, with 15 bases between. The CDR3 runs to 17 residues. Germline loops: CDR1 LGHNA, CDR2 YSLEER. CDR3 loop: CASSRATPGANTGELFF. The CDR3 nucleotides are TGCGCCAGCAGCCGCGCCACCCCGGGGGCGAACACCGGGGAGCTGTTTTTT.